This T cell receptor (beta chain) was found in a study of cytomegalovirus exposure and HLA in healthy donors. This CDR3 spans 13 amino acids. V gave up 0 bases and J gave up 5 bases, with 7 bases separating them. Germline loops: CDR1 LNHNV, CDR2 YYDKDF (reference sequence). As for this clone: Antigen: not known.

Study-level findings and limits: Per a later analysis, HLA-associated TCR beta chains showed more clonal expansion than other, equally common TCR beta chains.

The PCR used 60 Vbeta and 13 Jbeta primers. Generated by immunoSEQ multiplex PCR, the TCRdb table keeps only in-frame clones and is missing some. The data hold roughly 150,000 clones, with 73% observed a single time. V gene TRBV15 combines with J gene TRBJ2-5; D unclear. Sequenced sample: PBMCs. The sequence came from a woman aged 18-29 years in good health and CMV-seropositive. This CDR3 is CATSRDLAETQYF. The CDR3 nucleotides are TGTGCCACCAGCAGAGATCTCGCGGAGACCCAGTACTTC.